These T cell receptor beta chains were read from a single sample in a study of blood T cell repertoires in COVID-19. The data were produced by immunoSEQ multiplex PCR, yet TCRdb's version contains in-frame clones alone and is incomplete. The table records 130,000 to 150,000 clones, roughly 88% of them present only once. Specimen: peripheral blood. Receptors originate from a man between 65 and 85 years old with acute or convalescent COVID-19. Each CDR3 is given with its conserved first and last residue.

v_call	j_call	cdr3_length	cdr3_aa
TRBV6-5	TRBJ1-4	14	CASRLTGINEKLFF
TRBV11-2	TRBJ1-1	17	CASSLELYAGGNTEAFF
TRBV25-1	TRBJ2-2	14	CASSGQGATGELFF
TRBV6-6	TRBJ1-5	15	CASSPSRGGNQPQHF
TRBV6-5	TRBJ1-4	12	CASRGASEKLFF
TRBV19	TRBJ1-3	16	CASRPGDTSSGNTIYF
TRBV29-1	TRBJ1-3	15	CSVGGVGGEGNTIYF
TRBV5-1	TRBJ2-5	15	CASSLEGLAGETQYF
TRBV20-1	TRBJ1-1	10	CSARRTEAFF
TRBV27	TRBJ1-1	11	CASGQNTEAFF
TRBV5-1	TRBJ1-3	14	CASSLETSGNTIYF
TRBV6-5	TRBJ1-1	15	CASSYEPSGRTEAFF
TRBV2	TRBJ2-7	12	CASRDRGPEQYF
TRBV7-9	TRBJ1-2	15	CASSTTGASNYGYTF
TRBV5-1	TRBJ1-1	15	CASSTAQGANTEAFF
TRBV28	TRBJ2-7	13	CASTGGAVYEQYF
TRBV7-8	TRBJ2-7	15	CASSLEWTGPREQYF
TRBV12-3/TRBV12-4	TRBJ2-2	12	CASSLNTGELFF
TRBV6-6	TRBJ2-7	15	CASSYRRQGVYEQYF
TRBV7-5	TRBJ2-7	15	CVRSLTSGSLYEQYF
TRBV5-4	TRBJ2-1	15	CASSSDGGLINEQFF
TRBV6-5	TRBJ1-2	13	CASTWGHSNGYTF
TRBV4-1	TRBJ1-2	18	CASSQERTLGSSNYGYTF
TRBV13	TRBJ2-3	16	CASSQDRGRDTDTQYF
TRBV7-2	TRBJ1-1	13	CASSVSGQTEAFF
TRBV20-1	TRBJ1-1	14	CSASTLWGETEAFF
TRBV2	TRBJ2-2	15	CASVGTSGLTGELFF
TRBV27	TRBJ2-1	13	CASSWGLAYEQFF
TRBV2	TRBJ2-2	16	CASSKTGTENTGELFF
TRBV21-1	TRBJ1-4	15	CASSPPGNRNEKLFF
TRBV7-8	TRBJ1-5	14	CASSLSMGNQPQHF
TRBV4-1	TRBJ2-1	17	CASSRISGGAGFNEQFF
TRBV6-6	TRBJ1-2	16	CASSRTGTGGAGGYTF
TRBV7-9	TRBJ1-5	13	CASSSTGIQPQHF
TRBV27	TRBJ2-2	14	CASSGQGYTGELFF
TRBV10-2	TRBJ1-5	13	CASNEQINQPQHF
TRBV7-9	TRBJ1-5	12	CASSRVDQPQHF
TRBV6-5	TRBJ1-6	14	CASSSPGALSPLHF
TRBV11-1	TRBJ1-1	15	CASSLGLQGYSEAFF
TRBV7-2	TRBJ2-5	16	CASSYRGPTSRETQYF
TRBV20-1	TRBJ1-5	14	CSASARYSNQPQHF
TRBV9	TRBJ2-1	15	CASSLQRGPNYEQFF
TRBV19	TRBJ1-2	15	CASSIDRDLSYGYTF
TRBV9	TRBJ1-5	15	CASSVGPGGNQPQHF
TRBV6-5	TRBJ1-3	14	CASSSILFGNTIYF
TRBV19	TRBJ1-5	13	CASRRESNQPQHF
TRBV18	TRBJ1-6	16	CASSPPSGQLNSPLHF
TRBV6-5	TRBJ2-3	15	CASRIRTSRTDTQYF
TRBV5-4	TRBJ1-1	14	CASTRQGPETEAFF
TRBV18	TRBJ1-1	18	CASSPRAGGGSEETEAFF
TRBV5-1	TRBJ2-4	16	CASSLLAGGPKNIQYF
TRBV7-8	TRBJ1-6	14	CASSSPGLHSPLHF